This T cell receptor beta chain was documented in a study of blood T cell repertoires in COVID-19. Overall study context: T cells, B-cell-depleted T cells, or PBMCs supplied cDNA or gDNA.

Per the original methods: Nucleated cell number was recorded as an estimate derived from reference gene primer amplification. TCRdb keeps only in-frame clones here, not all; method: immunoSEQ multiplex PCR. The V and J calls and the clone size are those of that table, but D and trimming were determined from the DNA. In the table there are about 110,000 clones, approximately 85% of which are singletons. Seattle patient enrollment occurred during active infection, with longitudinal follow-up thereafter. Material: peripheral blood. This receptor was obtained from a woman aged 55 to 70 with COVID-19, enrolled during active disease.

CDR3 sequence: CASSQDFYRKHDYGYTF. The DNA of the CDR3 is TGCGCCAGCAGCCAAGATTTTTACCGTAAACATGATTATGGCTACACCTTC. The V and J genes are TRBV4-3 and TRBJ1-2; unclear D gene. The V end was cut by 0 bases, the J end by 5 bases, with 19 bases between. Germline values: CDR1 LGHNA, CDR2 YSLEER. The CDR3 loop spans 17 amino acids.